This T cell receptor (beta chain) was recorded in a study of shared clonotypes between healthy human individuals. Looking at the study overall: Donor ages ranged 18 to 49 years: a couple of women, a few men.

CD45RA-negative memory and CD45RA+ naive subsets were split from the CD4+ cells. This CDR3 spans 14 amino acids. Trimming removed 0 bases at V and 3 bases at J, with 8 bases between. The V gene's germline CDR1 is MNHEY and CDR2 SMNVEV (reference sequence). Produced via immunoSEQ multiplex PCR; TCRdb's table is partial and in-frame only. The profile shows about 1.5 million clones, around 98% of them singletons. This clone was detected once. No antigen is known for it. Regarding the study as a whole: Blood was the sole source, and tissue repertoires probably differ.

The sample taken for sequencing was naive CD4+ T cells sorted from blood. Subset in this sample: CD45RA+ positively selected. The V gene is TRBV27, the J gene TRBJ1-1; D is undetermined. The receptor was derived from a man aged 25-40 years in good health. CDR3 nucleotide sequence: TGTGCCAGCAGTTTATCAGGGCGATACACTGAAGCTTTCTTT. Its protein product is CASSLSGRYTEAFF.